The sequence of this T cell receptor (beta chain) was determined in a study of memory CD4+ T cells and cytomegalovirus serostatus (dated by TCRdb to the late 2010s). Some background on the complete study: A total of some 33 healthy Belgian adults, of whom 9 were CMV seropositive and roughly 24 were CMV seronegative, were included in the cohort. The study sequenced CD4+ memory TCRbeta repertoires of a Belgian cohort with known cytomegalovirus serostatus to replicate a published TCR-based CMV serostatus classifier. What the authors observed across the whole study: Among the approximately 160 previously reported CMV-associated TCRbeta sequences, 60 to 85 showed up in the CD4+ memory repertoires, with each one found in between one and five individuals. Only CD4+CD45RO+ memory cells were sequenced, unlike the original study, which covered naive and memory CD4+ and CD8+ populations. A median bootstrapped AUC of 0.95 with a 95% CI of 0.76-1.00 was achieved on the Belgian cohort by the original-framework classifier. For predicting CMV serostatus, the median bootstrapped AUC was about 0.94 using the original framework and approximately 0.9 using a US-trained random forest. Results were interpreted as suggesting that the CMV-associated TCR signature is largely present in the CD4+ memory repertoire.

Remarks on this clone: This clone's antigen is unknown. Base quality data are lacking; no much larger clone is found one base away.

Single viable CD3+CD4+CD8-CD45RO+ cells were sorted as memory CD4+ T cells on a FACSAria II. CMV serostatus was determined with a Roche Elecsys assay detecting serum IgG against CMV pp150, pp28, p38 and p52. After thawing, total CD4+ T cells were enriched by positive selection with CD4 magnetic microbeads. The samples came from a different study that was designed specifically to examine the CD4+ T cell memory repertoire. Peripheral blood mononuclear cells were isolated and cryopreserved according to standard operating procedures, and serum was kept at -80 degrees C. Staining used CD3-PerCP (BW264/56), CD4-APC (RPA-T4), CD45RO-PE (UCHT1) and CD8-Pacific Orange (3B5) antibodies, with Sytox blue excluding non-viable cells. Genomic DNA was extracted from sorted cells with the Quick-DNA Microprep Kit. TCRbeta DNA was amplified with the immunoSEQ hsTCRbeta kit following the manufacturer's protocol. TCRbeta libraries were sequenced on an Illumina MiSeq instrument. Under the source paper's analysis protocol: Removing out-of-frame sequences left some 2,200,000 distinct TCRbeta sequences, an average of approximately 61,000 per individual. Each individual was scored using the number of 164 previously reported CMV-associated TCRbeta sequences that the individual carried and the total number of productive distinct TCRbeta sequences. A beta-binomial model was reimplemented in Python, and scikit-learn random forests with default parameters were trained on US cohort data. Classifier performance on the Belgian cohort was summarized as median AUC with percentile confidence intervals calculated over 10,000 bootstrap iterations. The clones in this table, taken by TCRdb from immuneACCESS, are in-frame only. Not every clone is retained; where verified, under half of the shortfall comes from an unresolved V gene, and the cause of the rest is unknown. From that table come the V and J calls and clone size; the DNA was used to work out D and trimming. This sample gives over 65,000 clones in total; 65% to 85% of them show up just once. 0.78% of the sample rests with the top ten.

The junction shows trimming of 1 base on V and 1 base on J, plus 7 bases between the germline ends. Spanning cysteine to phenylalanine, the CDR3 consists of 14 amino acids. The DNA shown is the 42-base CDR3, in frame from base 1. The germline V gene gives CDR1 as MGHRA and CDR2 as YSYEKL. The rearrangement joined TRBV4-1 to TRBJ1-1, with a tentative D gene TRBD1 over 5 matching bases. Sequences were obtained from memory CD4+ T cells from blood. This receptor was taken from an adult in good health and CMV-seronegative. The DNA is as follows: TGCGCCAGCAGCCAAGGGACACGGAACACTGAAGCTTTCTTT. Its translation is CASSQGTRNTEAFF.